Detailed here is one T cell receptor beta chain. The junction departs from germline at one end; a sequencing error may be responsible. These data originate in a study of OX40 agonist ivuxolimab in advanced cancers. The data were produced by immunoSEQ multiplex PCR, yet TCRdb's version contains in-frame clones alone and is incomplete. In the table there are about 48,000 clones, around 90% of which are singletons. Germline loops: CDR1 MNHEY, CDR2 SMNVEV (reference sequence). This CDR3 is 13 amino acids long. The receptor comes from an adult with an advanced solid tumor such as melanoma, head and neck, liver or kidney cancer. The chain couples TRBV27 to TRBJ1-4, with D possibly matching TRBD1 (5 bases). Sample: CD4+ or CD8+ T cells sorted from blood, taken in a trial of the OX40 agonist ivuxolimab. In DNA form, the CDR3 reads TGTGCCAGCAGTGGAGGGGACCTTGCAAGACTAATTTTT. This codes for CASSGGDLARLIF.